The clone carrying this T cell receptor beta chain showed up many times. The record originates from a study of human T cells and chemical hapten exposure. One entry per CDR3 protein, called by TCRdb with MiXCR from the RACE reads. Seen here are fewer than 100,000 distinct CDR3 sequences, roughly an eighth observed once, and the top ten hold 2% to 2.5%. Time point of the sample: patch test 1, 2 weeks after DPC sensitization. Treatment: therapeutic diphenylcyclopropenone sensitization with weekly scalp DPC. It was unfractionated whole blood from which total RNA was extracted. Source: whole blood, taken in connection with sensitization to the hapten diphenylcyclopropenone (DPC). This TCR came from a woman aged 40 to 49 with alopecia areata. Some clones in this sample may be carry-over from other donors' samples.

This chain's CDR3 is CASNKPGLAVYNEQFF. For the CDR3, the DNA is TGTGCCAGCAACAAACCGGGACTAGCGGTTTACAATGAGCAGTTCTTC. The chain carries TRBV7-2 and TRBJ2-1; 11 nucleotides align to TRBD2. Germline CDR1 is SGHTA and CDR2 is FQGNSA. The ends lost 7 bases at V and 4 bases at J; junction bases unmatched: 9. The CDR3 extends over 16 amino acids.